The 18 T cell receptor beta chains listed next were all sequenced from one sample in a study of blood T cell repertoires in COVID-19. The repertoire was sequenced with immunoSEQ multiplex PCR; TCRdb's copy has only in-frame clones and lacks some. The repertoire holds more than 140,000 clones, around 83% seen once, with 1.6% in the top ten. The specimen sequenced was peripheral blood. Receptors were obtained from a human donor in a cohort sampled during active COVID-19.

The rearrangement uses TRBV7-9 and TRBJ2-5; D remains unclear. The CDR3 has 12 amino acids. V was cut by 3 bases and J by 1 base, with 3 bases left in between. The germline V gene encodes CDR1 SEHNR and CDR2 FQNEAQ (reference sequence). The CDR3 DNA reads as TGTGCCAGCAGCTTCCTCCAAGAGACCCAGTACTTC. Its protein is CASSFLQETQYF.

This clone was picked up one time. This chain joins TRBV19 and TRBJ2-7; D may be TRBD2 (5 bases). Germline CDR1 and CDR2: LNHDA and SQIVND (reference sequence). The length of the CDR3 is 15 residues. Deletions cut 4 bases from V and 6 bases from J, with 19 bases between. The CDR3 DNA sequence: TGTGCCAGTAGTAGCGATCGAGACTACTACTTCGAGCAGTACTTC. Its translation: CASSSDRDYYFEQYF. Complete variable domain (other parts from reference TRBV19 and TRBJ2-7): DGGITQSPKYLFRKEGQNVTLSCEQNLNHDAMYWYRQDPGQGLRLIYYSQIVNDFQKGDIAEGYSVSREKKESFPLTVTSAQKNPTAFYLCASSSDRDYYFEQYFGPGTRLTVT.

This chain joins TRBV5-1 and TRBJ2-1, with 13 bases fitting TRBD2. CDR3 length: 17 residues. Germline CDR1 and CDR2: SGHRS and YFSETQ. J gave up 4 bases and V 4 bases, and 8 bases lay outside the gene matches. CDR3 residues: CASSAGLAGRGYNEQFF. In nucleotides, the CDR3 is TGCGCCAGCAGCGCGGGACTAGCGGGGCGGGGGTACAATGAGCAGTTCTTC. The full variable domain, with the rest looked up from reference TRBV5-1 and TRBJ2-1, is KAGVTQTPRYLIKTRGQQVTLSCSPISGHRSVSWYQQTPGQGLQFLFEYFSETQRNKGNFPGRFSGRQFSNSRSEMNVSTLELGDSALYLCASSAGLAGRGYNEQFFGPGTRLTVL.

The table lists this clone with a count of one. The V and J genes are TRBV5-8 and TRBJ2-3; no definite D call. From germline, CDR1 is SGHTS and CDR2 YDEGEE. This CDR3 is built from 15 residues. Trimming cost V 4 bases and J 2 bases, with 14 bases left between them. Here the CDR3 DNA reads TGTGCCAGCAGCCCACTGGCAGGTAACACAGATACGCAGTATTTT. Residues: CASSPLAGNTDTQYF.

This chain uses TRBV27 with TRBJ2-1, with 8 bases fitting TRBD1. The CDR3 runs to 15 residues. The junction had 10 bases not matched to a gene; V was cut back by 7 bases and J by 5 bases. Per germline, CDR1 MNHEY and CDR2 SMNVEV (reference sequence). The CDR3 loop is CASKLRGLLDNEQFF. The CDR3 DNA sequence: TGTGCCAGCAAACTCAGGGGGCTTCTTGACAATGAGCAGTTCTTC.

V and J are TRBV6-6 and TRBJ2-6, with D possibly matching TRBD2 (6 bases). Germline-derived CDR1 and CDR2 are MNHNY and SVGAGI (reference sequence). With 8 bases removed from V and 4 bases from J, the gap between germline ends came to 15 bases. CDR3 size: 15 residues. Here the CDR3 reads CASVGSSDGANVLTF. The CDR3 DNA reads TGTGCCAGCGTGGGTTCTAGCGACGGGGCCAACGTCCTGACTTTC.

The chain is built from TRBV30 and TRBJ1-2; D not certain. The CDR3 loop spans 13 amino acids. The V and J ends lost 0 bases and 5 bases respectively, with 10 bases between them. Germline CDR1 and CDR2: GTSNPN and SVGIG (reference sequence). DNA of the CDR3: TGTGCCTGGAGTGTTGCGGTTCGGTATGGCTACACCTTC. This translates into CAWSVAVRYGYTF.

The rearrangement joins TRBV20-1 to TRBJ2-7, with TRBD2 matching over 9 bases. The V and J ends lost 3 bases and 3 bases, in that order; junction bases with no gene match: 9. CDR3 length equals 15 residues. The germline V gene encodes CDR1 DFQATT and CDR2 SNEGSKA (reference sequence). This CDR3 reads CSASGLSGRLYEQYF. CDR3 DNA sequence: TGCAGTGCTAGTGGGCTCAGCGGGAGGCTCTACGAGCAGTACTTC.

In its sample, this clone was seen a few times. V and J are TRBV5-1 and TRBJ1-3; TRBD1 might be the D (5 bases). Germline V gene data show CDR1 as SGHRS and CDR2 as YFSETQ. CDR3 length equals 15 residues. V was cut by 3 bases and J by 4 bases, with 14 bases left in between. The CDR3 coding sequence is TGCGCCAGCAGCTCAGGAAGGGCAGGGGGAAACACCATATATTTT. As protein: CASSSGRAGGNTIYF.

The rearrangement links TRBV19 to TRBJ1-5, with D perhaps TRBD1 (6 bases). This CDR3 comprises 14 residues. Germline lookup yields CDR1 LNHDA and CDR2 SQIVND (reference sequence). The V end lost 4 bases, the J end lost 3 bases, and 10 bases lay between the germline ends. CDR3 nucleotide sequence: TGTGCCAGTAGTAGAAGGGACACCAATCAGCCCCAGCATTTT. Translation: CASSRRDTNQPQHF.

This clone was counted only a few times. The chain joins TRBV5-1 to TRBJ2-5; 7 bases map to TRBD2. CDR1 is SGHRS and CDR2 is YFSETQ in the germline V gene. This CDR3 comprises 15 residues. Losses at the gene ends were 0 bases for V and 3 bases for J; bases not matched to a gene: 5. The CDR3 spells CASSLVLAGEETQYF. CDR3 nucleotide sequence: TGCGCCAGCAGCTTGGTACTCGCGGGAGAAGAGACCCAGTACTTC.

The V call is TRBV5-1, the J call TRBJ1-1, with 7 bases that match TRBD1. CDR3 size: 15 residues. Trimming cost V 4 bases and J 0 bases; bases outside gene matches: 6. Looked up from germline, CDR1 is SGHRS and CDR2 is YFSETQ. CDR3: CASSEETGLNTEAFF. Written as DNA, the CDR3 is TGCGCCAGCAGCGAAGAGACAGGGCTGAACACTGAAGCTTTCTTT.

The rearrangement uses TRBV7-9 and TRBJ2-3; 7 bases match TRBD1. Germline V gene data show CDR1 as SEHNR and CDR2 as FQNEAQ (reference sequence). After removal of 4 bases from V and 3 bases from J, the junction contained 4 bases not matched to a gene. The CDR3 extends over 14 amino acids. The CDR3 region has the DNA TGTGCCAGCAGCTGGACAGGTCAAACAGATACGCAGTATTTT. Translation: CASSWTGQTDTQYF.

The V call is TRBV19, the J call TRBJ1-5; TRBD1 aligns across 8 bases. The germline gives CDR1 LNHDA, CDR2 SQIVND (reference sequence). The CDR3 extends over 15 amino acids. V lost 5 bases to trimming and J lost 3 bases; unmatched junction nucleotides: 6. CDR3 nucleotide sequence: TGTGCCAGTAGTGCGACAGGGGCCCCCAATCAGCCCCAGCATTTT. It yields the protein CASSATGAPNQPQHF.

This clone has more than one count but fewer than ten. This sequence joins TRBV10-2 and TRBJ2-1, with D possibly TRBD1 on 6 matching bases. Germline V gene data show CDR1 as WSHSY and CDR2 as SAAADI. This CDR3 has 16 amino acids. Trimming removed 0 bases at V and 7 bases at J, with 16 bases between. CDR3: CASSESLASTGNEQFF. In nucleotides, the CDR3 is TGCGCCAGCAGTGAGTCCTTGGCTAGTACAGGGAATGAGCAGTTCTTC.

The genes are TRBV18 and TRBJ2-1; tentative D call: TRBD1 (6 bases). There are 14 residues in the CDR3. Trimming left V 3 bases short and J 2 bases short, with 8 bases between. The germline V gene encodes CDR1 KGHSH and CDR2 LQKENI. The CDR3 sequence: CASSPDRTYNEQFF. CDR3 bases: TGTGCCAGCTCACCCGACAGGACCTACAATGAGCAGTTCTTC. Using reference TRBV18 and TRBJ2-1 for the parts outside the CDR3, the full variable domain is NAGVMQNPRHLVRRRGQEARLRCSPMKGHSHVYWYRQLPEEGLKFMVYLQKENIIDESGMPKERFSAEFPKEGPSILRIQQVVRGDSAAYFCASSPDRTYNEQFFGPGTRLTVL.

V and J are TRBV11-2 and TRBJ2-7, with a possible D match to TRBD2 (6 bases). This CDR3 has 15 residues. Trimming removed 4 bases at V and 5 bases at J, with 18 bases between. Per germline, CDR1 SGHAT and CDR2 FQNNGV. The CDR3 bases are TGTGCCAGCAGCTCGGGACTCTCTAGTGGCGACGAGCAGTACTTC. Residues: CASSSGLSSGDEQYF.

J is TRBJ2-7 and V is TRBV9; 10 bases map to TRBD2. The trim removed 4 bases at V and 3 bases at J, leaving 10 bases unmatched. This CDR3 region has 16 residues. The germline gives CDR1 SGDLS, CDR2 YYNGEE. CDR3 protein: CASSPQGGTSVYEQYF. In DNA form, the CDR3 reads TGTGCCAGCAGCCCCCAAGGTGGGACTAGCGTCTACGAGCAGTACTTC. The whole variable domain, remainder taken from reference TRBV9 and TRBJ2-7, is DSGVTQTPKHLITATGQRVTLRCSPRSGDLSVYWYQQSLDQGLQFLIQYYNGEERAKGNILERFSAQQFPDLHSELNLSSLELGDSALYFCASSPQGGTSVYEQYFGPGTRLTVT.